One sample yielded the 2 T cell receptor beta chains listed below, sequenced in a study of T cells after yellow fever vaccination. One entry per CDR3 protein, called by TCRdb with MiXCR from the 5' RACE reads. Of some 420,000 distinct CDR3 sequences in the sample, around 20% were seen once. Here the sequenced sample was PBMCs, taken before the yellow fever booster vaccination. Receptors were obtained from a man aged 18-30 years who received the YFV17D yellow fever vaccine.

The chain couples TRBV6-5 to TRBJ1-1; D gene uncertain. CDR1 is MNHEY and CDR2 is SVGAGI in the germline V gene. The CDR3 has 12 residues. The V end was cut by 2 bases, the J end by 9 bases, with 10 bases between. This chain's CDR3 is CASSYRAGQAFF. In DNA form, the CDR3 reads TGTGCCAGCAGTTACCGGGCCGGACAAGCTTTCTTT.

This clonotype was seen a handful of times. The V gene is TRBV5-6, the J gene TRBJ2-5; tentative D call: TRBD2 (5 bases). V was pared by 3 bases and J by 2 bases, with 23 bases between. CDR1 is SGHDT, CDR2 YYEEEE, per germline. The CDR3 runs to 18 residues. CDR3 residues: CASSYPPSTSRGQETQYF. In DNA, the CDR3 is TGTGCCAGCAGCTACCCTCCCTCCACCAGCCGAGGGCAAGAGACCCAGTACTTC. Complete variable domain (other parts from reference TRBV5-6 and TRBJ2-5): DAGVTQSPTHLIKTRGQQVTLRCSPKSGHDTVSWYQQALGQGPQFIFQYYEEEERQRGNFPDRFSGHQFPNYSSELNVNALLLGDSALYLCASSYPPSTSRGQETQYFGPGTRLLVL.